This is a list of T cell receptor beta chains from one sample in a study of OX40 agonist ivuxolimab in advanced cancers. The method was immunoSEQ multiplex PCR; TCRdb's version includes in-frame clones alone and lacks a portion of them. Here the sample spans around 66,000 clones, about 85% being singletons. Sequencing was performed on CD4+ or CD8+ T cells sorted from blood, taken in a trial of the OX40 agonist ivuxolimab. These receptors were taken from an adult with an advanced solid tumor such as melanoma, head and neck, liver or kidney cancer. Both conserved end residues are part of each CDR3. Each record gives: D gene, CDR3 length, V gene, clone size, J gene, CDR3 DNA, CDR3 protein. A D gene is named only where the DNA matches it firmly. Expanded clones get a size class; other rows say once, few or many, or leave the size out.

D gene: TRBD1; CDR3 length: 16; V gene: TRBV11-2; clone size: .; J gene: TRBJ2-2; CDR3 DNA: TGTGCCAGCAGCCAGACAGGGCTCGCGAACACCGGGGAGCTGTTTTTT; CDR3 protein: CASSQTGLANTGELFF
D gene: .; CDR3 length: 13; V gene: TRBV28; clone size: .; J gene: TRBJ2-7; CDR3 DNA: TGTGCCAGCGAGACAGGTAGCTCCTACGAGCAGTACTTC; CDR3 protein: CASETGSSYEQYF
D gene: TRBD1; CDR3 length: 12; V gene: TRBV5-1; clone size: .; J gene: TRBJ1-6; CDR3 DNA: TGCGCCAGCCGGGACAGTAATTCACCCCTCCACTTT; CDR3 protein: CASRDSNSPLHF
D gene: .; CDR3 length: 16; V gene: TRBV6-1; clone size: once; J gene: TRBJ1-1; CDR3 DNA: TGTGCCAGCAGTGTGGTTTTCGGGAGTATGAACACTGAAGCTTTCTTT; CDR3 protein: CASSVVFGSMNTEAFF
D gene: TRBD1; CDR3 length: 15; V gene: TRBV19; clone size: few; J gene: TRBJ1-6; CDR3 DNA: TGTGCCAGTAGTATAGAGGGACAGACCAGTTCACCCCTCCACTTT; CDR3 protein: CASSIEGQTSSPLHF
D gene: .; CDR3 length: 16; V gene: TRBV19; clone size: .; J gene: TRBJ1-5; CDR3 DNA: TGTGCCAGTAGTATAGACGTGTTGACTCTGAATCAGCCCCAGCATTTT; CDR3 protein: CASSIDVLTLNQPQHF
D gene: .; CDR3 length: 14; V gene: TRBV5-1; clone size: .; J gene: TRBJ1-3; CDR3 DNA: TGCGCCAGCAGCTTGTCCGGCACTGGAAACACCATATATTTT; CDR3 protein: CASSLSGTGNTIYF
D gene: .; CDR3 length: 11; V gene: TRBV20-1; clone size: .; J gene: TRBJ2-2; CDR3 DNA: TGCAGTGCTAAAGGGCCCGGGGAGCTGTTTTTT; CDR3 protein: CSAKGPGELFF
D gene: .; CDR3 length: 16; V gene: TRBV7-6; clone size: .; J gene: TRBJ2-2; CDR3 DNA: TGTGCCAGCAGCTCTTACCCCAGTGACGGAGGCGGGGAGCTGTTTTTT; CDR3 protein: CASSSYPSDGGGELFF
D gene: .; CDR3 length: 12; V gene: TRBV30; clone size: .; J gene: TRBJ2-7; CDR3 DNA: TGTGCCTGGAGCGAACAGGGTTTCGAGCAGTACTTC; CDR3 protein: CAWSEQGFEQYF
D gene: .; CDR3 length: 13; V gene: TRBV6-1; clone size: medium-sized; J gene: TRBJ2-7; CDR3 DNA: TGTGCCAGTACCGAAAGACAGACCTACGAGCAGTACTTC; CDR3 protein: CASTERQTYEQYF
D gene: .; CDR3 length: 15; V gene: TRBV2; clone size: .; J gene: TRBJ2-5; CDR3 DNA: TGTGCCAGCAGTGCGAACAGGGTCTCCACGGAGACCCAGTACTTC; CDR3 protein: CASSANRVSTETQYF
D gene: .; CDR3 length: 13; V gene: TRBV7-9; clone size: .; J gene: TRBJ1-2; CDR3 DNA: TGTGCCAGCAGCCGTCCGGGACCGTATGGCTACACCTTC; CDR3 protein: CASSRPGPYGYTF
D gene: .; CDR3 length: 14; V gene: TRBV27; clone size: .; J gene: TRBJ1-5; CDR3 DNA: TGTGCCAGCAGTTTCGGCGGGTGGAGTCAGCCCCAGCATTTT; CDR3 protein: CASSFGGWSQPQHF
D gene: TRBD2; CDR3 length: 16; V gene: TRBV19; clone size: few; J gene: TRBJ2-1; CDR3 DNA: TGTGCCAGTATTCAACCGGGACTAGCGGGGGACAATGAGCAGTTCTTC; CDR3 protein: CASIQPGLAGDNEQFF
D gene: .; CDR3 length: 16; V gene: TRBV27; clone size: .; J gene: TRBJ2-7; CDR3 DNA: TGTGCCAGCAGTTTACGATTTATGGGGGGGGCCAACGAGCAGTACTTC; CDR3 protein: CASSLRFMGGANEQYF
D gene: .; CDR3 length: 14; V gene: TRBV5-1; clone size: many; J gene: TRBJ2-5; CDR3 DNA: TGCGCCAGCAGCACACCCGGGGCCGGCGAGACCCAGTACTTC; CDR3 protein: CASSTPGAGETQYF
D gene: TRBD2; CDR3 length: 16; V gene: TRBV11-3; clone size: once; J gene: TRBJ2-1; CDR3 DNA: TGTGCCAGCAGCTCGCCGGGACTAGCGGGATACAATGAGCAGTTCTTC; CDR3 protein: CASSSPGLAGYNEQFF
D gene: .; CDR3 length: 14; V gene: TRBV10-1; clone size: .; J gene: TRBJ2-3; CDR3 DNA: TGCGCCAGCAGCCCTAGGACAGTCACAGATACGCAGTATTTT; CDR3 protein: CASSPRTVTDTQYF
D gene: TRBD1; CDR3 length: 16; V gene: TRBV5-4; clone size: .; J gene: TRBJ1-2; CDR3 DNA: TGTGCCAGCAGCCCCCCGGTTTGGACAGGCCTCCATGGCTACACCTTC; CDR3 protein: CASSPPVWTGLHGYTF
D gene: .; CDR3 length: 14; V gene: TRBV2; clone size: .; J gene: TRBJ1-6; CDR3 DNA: TGTGCCAGCAGGTTCGGGGGTCAGGGTTCACCCCTCCACTTT; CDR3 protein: CASRFGGQGSPLHF
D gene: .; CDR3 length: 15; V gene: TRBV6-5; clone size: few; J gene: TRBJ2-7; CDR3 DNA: TGTGCCAGCAGTTACGCCGGGATCGAACCCTACGAGCAGTACTTC; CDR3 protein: CASSYAGIEPYEQYF
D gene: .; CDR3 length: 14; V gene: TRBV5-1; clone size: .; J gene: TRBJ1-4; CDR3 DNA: TGCGCCAGCAGCTCTGGACAGCTGAATGAAAAACTGTTTTTT; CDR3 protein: CASSSGQLNEKLFF
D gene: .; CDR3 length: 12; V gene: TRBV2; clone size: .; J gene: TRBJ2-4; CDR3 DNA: TGTGCCAGCAGGATAGCCAAAAACATTCAGTACTTC; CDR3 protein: CASRIAKNIQYF
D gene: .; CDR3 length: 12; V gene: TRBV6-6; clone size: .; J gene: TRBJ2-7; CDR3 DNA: TGTGCCAGCAGCCCCGATACCTACGAGCAGTACTTC; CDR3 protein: CASSPDTYEQYF
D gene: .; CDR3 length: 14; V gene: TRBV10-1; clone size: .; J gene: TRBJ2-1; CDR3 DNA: TGCGCCAGCAGTGACCAGGGGAGATACAATGAGCAGTTCTTC; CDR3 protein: CASSDQGRYNEQFF
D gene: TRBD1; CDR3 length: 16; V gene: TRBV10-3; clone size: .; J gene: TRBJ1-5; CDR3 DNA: TGTGCCATCAGTGACACGAGACAGGGCAGCAATCAGCCCCAGCATTTT; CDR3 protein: CAISDTRQGSNQPQHF
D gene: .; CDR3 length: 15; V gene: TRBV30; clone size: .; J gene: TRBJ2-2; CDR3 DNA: TGTGCCTGGAGTGCCGGAAGGACCCACACCGGGGAGCTGTTTTTT; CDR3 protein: CAWSAGRTHTGELFF
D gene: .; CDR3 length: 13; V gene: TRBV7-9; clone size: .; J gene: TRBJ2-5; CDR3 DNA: TGTGCCAGCAGCCAGTCCGGGATCCCAAAGCAGTACTTC; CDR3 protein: CASSQSGIPKQYF
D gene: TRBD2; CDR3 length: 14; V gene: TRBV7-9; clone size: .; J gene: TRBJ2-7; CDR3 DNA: TGTGCCAGCAGATCACCCGGGACTAGCGTCACAGCGTACTTC; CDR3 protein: CASRSPGTSVTAYF
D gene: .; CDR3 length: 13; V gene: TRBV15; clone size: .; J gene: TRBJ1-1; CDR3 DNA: TGTGCCACCAGCCAACAAGAAAGGACTGAAGCTTTCTTT; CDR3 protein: CATSQQERTEAFF
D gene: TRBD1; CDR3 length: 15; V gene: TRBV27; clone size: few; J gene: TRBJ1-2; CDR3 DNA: TGTGCCAGCAGTTTTGGGGACAGGCTTTTCAAGGGCTACACCTTC; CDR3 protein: CASSFGDRLFKGYTF
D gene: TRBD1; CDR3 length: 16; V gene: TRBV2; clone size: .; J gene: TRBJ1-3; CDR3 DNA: TGTGCCAGCAGTGCACGAGGGGGCCTCTCTGGAAACACCATATATTTT; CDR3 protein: CASSARGGLSGNTIYF
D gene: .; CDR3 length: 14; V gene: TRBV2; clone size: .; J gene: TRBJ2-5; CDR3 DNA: TGTGCCAGCAGTGAAGGGGCTCGAGCCGCGGCCCAGTACTTC; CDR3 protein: CASSEGARAAAQYF
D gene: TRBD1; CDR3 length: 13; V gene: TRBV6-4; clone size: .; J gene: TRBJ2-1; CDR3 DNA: TGTGCCAGCAGTCAGGACAGGGGAGATGAGCAGTTCTTC; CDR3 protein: CASSQDRGDEQFF
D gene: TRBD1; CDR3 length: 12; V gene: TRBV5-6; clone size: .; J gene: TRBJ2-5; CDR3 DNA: TGTGCCAGCAGCAACGATGGACAGGGAGGGTACTTC; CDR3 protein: CASSNDGQGGYF
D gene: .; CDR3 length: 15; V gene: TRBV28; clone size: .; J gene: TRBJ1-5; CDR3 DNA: TGTGCCAGCAGTCTCGTGGGGGGTGGCAATCAGCCCCAGCATTTT; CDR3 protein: CASSLVGGGNQPQHF